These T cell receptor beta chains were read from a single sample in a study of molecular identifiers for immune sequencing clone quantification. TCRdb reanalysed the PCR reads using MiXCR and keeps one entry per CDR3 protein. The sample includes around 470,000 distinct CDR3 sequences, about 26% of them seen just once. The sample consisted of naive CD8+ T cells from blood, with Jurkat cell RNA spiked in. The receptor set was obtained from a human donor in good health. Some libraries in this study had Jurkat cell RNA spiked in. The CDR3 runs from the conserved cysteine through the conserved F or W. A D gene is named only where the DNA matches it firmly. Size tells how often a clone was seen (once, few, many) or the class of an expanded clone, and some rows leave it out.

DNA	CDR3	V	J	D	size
TGTGCCAGCAGCTTCGGGACTAGCGGGTTTGATACGCAGTATTTT	CASSFGTSGFDTQYF	TRBV7-3	TRBJ2-3	TRBD2	NA
TGTGCCAGCAGTTACTGGGGTAGGCAAGGGGCTTTCTTT	CASSYWGRQGAFF	TRBV6-2/TRBV6-3	TRBJ1-1	NA	few
TGCGCCAGCAGCCAAGAGGACAGGGAAGTAGATACGCGGTATTTT	CASSQEDREVDTRYF	TRBV4-1	TRBJ2-3	TRBD1	once
TGTGCCAGCAGCTTATGGGGTTTGGTAACTGAAGCTTTCTTT	CASSLWGLVTEAFF	TRBV7-8	TRBJ1-1	NA	many
TGTGCCAGTAGAAGGGAACTAGACGGGGGGACCCCCCCCGGGGAGCTGTTTTTT	CASRRELDGGTPPGELFF	TRBV19	TRBJ2-2	TRBD2	few
TGTGCCAGCTCACCAAGTGATTCGGTCCAGGAGCAGTACTTC	CASSPSDSVQEQYF	TRBV18	TRBJ2-7	NA	many
TGTGCCAGCAGCTTACGGGACAAGTACTACGAGCAGTACTTC	CASSLRDKYYEQYF	TRBV7-2	TRBJ2-7	NA	many
TGTGCCAGCAGCTACGGGTTGGACAGGGTTTACGAGCAGTACTTC	CASSYGLDRVYEQYF	TRBV5-3	TRBJ2-7	TRBD1	few
TGCAGTGCCCTTGACAGGGGGCTTACCTACGAGCAGTACTTC	CSALDRGLTYEQYF	TRBV20-1	TRBJ2-7	TRBD1	few
TGTGCCAGCAGCCAAGATTCCCAGGGGACGGGTTTTGAAAAACTGTTTTTT	CASSQDSQGTGFEKLFF	TRBV4-2	TRBJ1-4	NA	NA
TGTGCCAGCAGGGTAGACAGGGGAGACACCGGGGAGCTGTTTTTT	CASRVDRGDTGELFF	TRBV2	TRBJ2-2	TRBD1	NA
TGTGCCAGTAGTATGGTTAGCGGAAACACCGGGGAGCTGTTTTTT	CASSMVSGNTGELFF	TRBV19	TRBJ2-2	NA	NA
TGTGCCAGCAGTGAAGGGACATTCTATGGCTACACCTTC	CASSEGTFYGYTF	TRBV25-1	TRBJ1-2	NA	few
TGCGCCAGCAGCACCAGCAGGAACACTGAAGCTTTCTTT	CASSTSRNTEAFF	TRBV5-1	TRBJ1-1	NA	many
TGTGCCAGCAGTATTAAGGGGAGTGCAGGGGGCGGCCTTAGCTCCTACGAGCAGTACTTC	CASSIKGSAGGGLSSYEQYF	TRBV27	TRBJ2-7	TRBD1	NA
TGTGCCAGCTTGACTAGCGTACCTCAAGAGACCCAGTACTTC	CASLTSVPQETQYF	TRBV3-1	TRBJ2-5	TRBD2	NA
TGTGCCAGCAGCTTCGCGCTGACCCCCGGTGAGCAGTTCTTC	CASSFALTPGEQFF	TRBV7-9	TRBJ2-1	NA	NA
TGTGCCAGCAGCCTGAAGGCGGGGCGAAACATGAACACTGAAGCTTTCTTT	CASSLKAGRNMNTEAFF	TRBV5-6	TRBJ1-1	NA	few
TGCGCCAGCAGCCAGGGGCCCTCTTCGGGTCAGCCCCAGCATTTT	CASSQGPSSGQPQHF	TRBV4-1	TRBJ1-5	NA	many
TGTGCCAGCAGTTATTTTGGACTTTATGAGCAGTTCTTC	CASSYFGLYEQFF	TRBV6-2/TRBV6-3	TRBJ2-1	NA	NA
TGTGCCAGCAGCGCGGGCAGTGGGCAGACCACAGATACGCAGTATTTT	CASSAGSGQTTDTQYF	TRBV9	TRBJ2-3	NA	many
TGTGCCAGCGACACGGCTAGCGGGTACCAAGAGACCCAGTACTTC	CASDTASGYQETQYF	TRBV2	TRBJ2-5	TRBD2	few
TGCAGCGTTGAAGATGGCGGGACCTACACCGGGGAGCCGTTTTTT	CSVEDGGTYTGEPFF	TRBV29-1	TRBJ2-2	NA	NA
TGTGCCAGCAGTTGGGGCCGAGGCAATCAGCCCCAGCATTTT	CASSWGRGNQPQHF	TRBV6-2/TRBV6-3	TRBJ1-5	NA	many
TGTGCCAGCCCATCAGGGGGCGTCTCCTACGAGCAGTACTTC	CASPSGGVSYEQYF	TRBV4-2	TRBJ2-7	TRBD1	many
TGTGCCAGCAGCCCCCAAGGGGTGGGATATCAGCCCCAGCATTTT	CASSPQGVGYQPQHF	TRBV7-9	TRBJ1-5	NA	NA
TGTGCCAGCAAAAAATACGGGACAGACTCCTACAATGAGCAGTTCTTC	CASKKYGTDSYNEQFF	TRBV6-5	TRBJ2-1	TRBD1	NA
TGTGCCAGTAGTGTTAGCGGCCCCCCCAATGAGCAGTTCTTC	CASSVSGPPNEQFF	TRBV19	TRBJ2-1	NA	NA
TGTGCCTGGAGTTTGGGCCCATCTAGCACAGATACGCAGTATTTT	CAWSLGPSSTDTQYF	TRBV30	TRBJ2-3	NA	many
TGTGCCAGCAGCTGGGGACAGGGGGCGACCTACGAGCAGTACTTC	CASSWGQGATYEQYF	TRBV5-5	TRBJ2-7	TRBD1	few
TGCGCCGGCAGCCCCGGACTAGTCTACGAGCAGTACTTC	CAGSPGLVYEQYF	TRBV4-3	TRBJ2-7	TRBD2	NA
TGTGCCAGCAGCCGAGGGACTGAAGCTTTCTTT	CASSRGTEAFF	TRBV6-2/TRBV6-3	TRBJ1-1	NA	many
TGTGCCAGCAGCTTAGTACAGACTTATGCAGCTACGCAGTATTTT	CASSLVQTYAATQYF	TRBV7-9	TRBJ2-3	NA	NA
TGTGCCTGGATTGGGGAGGACACTGAAGCTTTCTTT	CAWIGEDTEAFF	TRBV30	TRBJ1-1	NA	NA
TGCGCCAGCAGTGTTCCGCGGGAGGGCGGATCGGACGAGCAGTACTTC	CASSVPREGGSDEQYF	TRBV10-2	TRBJ2-7	TRBD2	NA